These 31 T cell receptor beta chains came from one sample sequenced in a study of blood T cell repertoires in COVID-19. Sequenced by immunoSEQ multiplex PCR; TCRdb stores in-frame clones only, minus some. The sample carries roughly 500,000 clones, approximately 85% recorded once. The source material was peripheral blood. The receptors originated from a human donor in a cohort sampled during active COVID-19.

The chain links TRBV28 to TRBJ1-2; D is unclear. Germline CDR1 and CDR2: MDHEN and SYDVKM. The CDR3 has 13 amino acids. V was clipped by 4 bases and J by 8 bases, with 14 bases between them. The CDR3 is CASSSRSGRGYTF. The CDR3 DNA sequence: TGTGCCAGCAGTTCCCGATCGGGAAGAGGCTACACCTTC.

This clone was recorded many times. The chain carries TRBV28 and TRBJ2-6; TRBD1 matches 9 bases. Per the germline V gene, CDR1 is MDHEN and CDR2 is SYDVKM. The CDR3 consists of 19 residues. After removal of 4 bases from V and 0 bases from J, the junction contained 10 bases not matched to a gene. DNA of the CDR3: TGTGCCAGCAGTTCCATCGGGGACAGGGAGGACTCTGGGGCCAACGTCCTGACTTTC. This codes for CASSSIGDREDSGANVLTF.

The chain has TRBV5-4 and TRBJ2-3, with 7 positions matching TRBD2. J gave up 4 bases and V 0 bases, and 5 bases lay outside the gene matches. CDR3 length equals 15 residues. In germline, CDR1 is SGHNT, CDR2 YYREEE (reference sequence). The CDR3 nucleotides are TGTGCCAGCAGCTTGGAACCTAGCGGCGCAGATACGCAGTATTTT. This sequence encodes CASSLEPSGADTQYF. Together with reference TRBV5-4 and TRBJ2-3, the CDR3 gives the full variable domain: ETGVTQSPTHLIKTRGQQVTLRCSSQSGHNTVSWYQQALGQGPQFIFQYYREEENGRGNFPPRFSGLQFPNYSSELNVNALELDDSALYLCASSLEPSGADTQYFGPGTRLTVL.

This clone was seen only once. V is TRBV3-1 (or the pseudogene TRBV3-2) and J is TRBJ1-5; 8 nucleotides agree with TRBD1. The CDR3 totals 16 residues. CDR1 LGHDT and CDR2 YNNKEL come from the germline V gene (reference sequence). V was pared by 3 bases and J by 1 base, with 5 bases of the junction left unmatched. The CDR3 region is CASSHCRDRSNQPQHF. The CDR3 nucleotides read TGTGCCAGCAGCCATTGCCGGGACAGGAGCAATCAGCCCCAGCATTTT.

This clone was recorded once. CDR3 protein: CASSQTGTLPNNEQFF. DNA for the CDR3: TGTGCCAGTAGTCAGACGGGAACTCTACCCAACAATGAGCAGTTCTTC. V usage is TRBV19 and J usage is TRBJ2-1; D is perhaps TRBD2 (5 bases). The V end was cut by 5 bases, the J end by 5 bases, with 19 bases between. Germline CDR1 LNHDA, CDR2 SQIVND (reference sequence). CDR3 length equals 16 residues.

The table lists this clone with a count of one. This chain connects TRBV11-2 to TRBJ2-7; D unclear. Germline-derived CDR1 and CDR2 are SGHAT and FQNNGV. This CDR3 is 14 amino acids long. The V end lost 1 base, the J end lost 0 bases, and 7 bases lay between the germline ends. The CDR3 sequence is CASSLALSSYEQYF. The CDR3 region has the DNA TGTGCCAGCAGCTTAGCCTTGAGCTCCTACGAGCAGTACTTC.

The V and J genes are TRBV5-4 and TRBJ1-4; 7 nucleotides match TRBD1. Per the germline V gene, CDR1 is SGHNT and CDR2 is YYREEE (reference sequence). V shed 4 bases and J 5 bases; nucleotides not matched to a gene: 8. The CDR3 totals 15 residues. CDR3 DNA: TGTGCCAGCAGCCTAAGGGACAGTCTGAATGAAAAACTGTTTTTT. Protein: CASSLRDSLNEKLFF.

V is TRBV30 and J is TRBJ1-1, with D possibly matching TRBD1 (5 bases). V dropped 4 bases and J dropped 4 bases, with 13 bases sitting between them. This CDR3 spans 13 amino acids. Per germline, CDR1 GTSNPN and CDR2 SVGIG (reference sequence). Here the CDR3 reads CAWKGDLSTEAFF. The CDR3 DNA sequence: TGTGCCTGGAAAGGGGATTTGAGCACTGAAGCTTTCTTT.

This chain joins TRBV7-6 and TRBJ2-7; D remains ambiguous. The V end lost 6 bases, the J end lost 4 bases, and 10 bases lay between the germline ends. This CDR3 contains 12 residues. Germline V gene sequence: CDR1 SGHVS, CDR2 FNYEAQ. The CDR3 nucleotides read TGTGCCAGCAGAAATACAGAGTACGAGCAGTACTTC. The encoded protein is CASRNTEYEQYF.

The J gene is TRBJ1-5, the V gene TRBV27, with a possible D match to TRBD1 (5 bases). Germline lookup yields CDR1 MNHEY and CDR2 SMNVEV (reference sequence). The V and J ends lost 3 bases and 7 bases respectively, with 13 bases between them. This CDR3 has 14 amino acids. This CDR3 reads CASSLAQGRQPQHF. CDR3 coding DNA: TGTGCCAGCAGTTTGGCGCAGGGTAGACAGCCCCAGCATTTT.

The sample holds a few counts of this clone. The chain couples TRBV2 to TRBJ1-1, with D possibly being TRBD1 (6 bases). Trimming left V 3 bases short and J 1 base short, with 9 bases between. Germline V gene lookup returns CDR1 SNHLY and CDR2 FYNNEI. CDR3 length: 14 residues. CDR3 protein: CASSEDSPNTEAFF. The CDR3 DNA reads as TGTGCCAGCAGTGAGGACAGCCCGAACACTGAAGCTTTCTTT.

As DNA, the CDR3 is TGTGCCAGCAGTTTAGTCAGGGGGCAGTACGAGCAGTACTTC. This codes for CASSLVRGQYEQYF. The chain joins TRBV28 to TRBJ2-7; 8 positions match TRBD1. CDR1 is MDHEN and CDR2 is SYDVKM in the germline V gene. CDR3 size: 14 residues. V was clipped by 2 bases and J by 4 bases; unmatched bases: 4.

The chain combines TRBV25-1 with TRBJ2-7; D not certain. The V gene's germline CDR1 is MGHDK and CDR2 SYGVNS. The CDR3 runs 11 residues. V lost 3 bases and J lost 2, with 2 bases in between. The CDR3 DNA sequence: TGTGCCAGCAGTGACGCCTACGAGCAGTACTTC. Residues: CASSDAYEQYF.

The rearrangement links TRBV11-3 to TRBJ2-3; 11 bases are a match to TRBD2. V lost 5 bases, J lost 2 bases, and 6 bases stayed unmatched. CDR3 length equals 16 residues. Looked up from germline, CDR1 is SGHNT and CDR2 is YENEEA. CDR3 protein: CASSAGTSGFTDTQYF. CDR3 DNA sequence: TGTGCCAGCAGCGCCGGGACTAGCGGATTCACAGATACGCAGTATTTT.

This chain connects TRBV7-3 to TRBJ2-7; 8 bases match TRBD2. The CDR3 extends over 17 amino acids. Losses at the gene ends were 6 bases for V and 2 bases for J; bases not matched to a gene: 15. Germline V lookup: CDR1 SGHTA, CDR2 FQGTGA. The CDR3 DNA follows: TGTGCCAGCAGTTTTGGATGGATCACTAGCGGACCCTACGAGCAGTACTTC. Its protein product is CASSFGWITSGPYEQYF.

The V call is TRBV6-5, the J call TRBJ1-2, with 9 bases lining up with TRBD1. Germline-derived CDR1 and CDR2 are MNHEY and SVGAGI. After removal of 0 bases from V and 1 base from J, the junction contained 3 bases not matched to a gene. This CDR3 has 16 residues. For the CDR3, the DNA is TGTGCCAGCAGTTACTCGAAGACAGGGGGTAACTATGGCTACACCTTC. Protein product: CASSYSKTGGNYGYTF.

This clone was picked up a small number of times. V usage is TRBV5-1 and J usage is TRBJ2-3; 10 nucleotides align to TRBD1. The junction had 8 bases not matched to a gene; V was cut back by 1 base and J by 0 bases. The germline V gene has CDR1 SGHRS and CDR2 YFSETQ. The length of the CDR3 is 18 residues. The CDR3 DNA sequence: TGCGCCAGCAGCTTGTCCGGGACAGGGGACCCTAGCACAGATACGCAGTATTTT. It specifies CASSLSGTGDPSTDTQYF.

The V and J genes are TRBV20-1 and TRBJ1-2, with D maybe TRBD1 (6 bases). CDR1 is DFQATT and CDR2 is SNEGSKA in the germline V gene (reference sequence). This CDR3 has 11 amino acids. Trimming left V 5 bases short and J 7 bases short, with 11 bases between. CDR3 sequence reads: CSAEGQPGYTF. CDR3 bases: TGCAGTGCTGAGGGACAACCTGGCTACACCTTC.

The chain joins TRBV5-4 to TRBJ2-2, with TRBD2 identical over 9 bases. This CDR3 contains 15 residues. With V trimmed by 3 bases and J by 8 bases, 8 bases remained unmatched. Per germline, CDR1 SGHNT and CDR2 YYREEE (reference sequence). For the CDR3, the DNA is TGTGCCAGCAGCTGGGGTAGCGGGAGTAGAGGGGAGCTGTTTTTT. Its translation is CASSWGSGSRGELFF. The complete variable domain, with remaining parts taken from reference TRBV5-4 and TRBJ2-2, reads ETGVTQSPTHLIKTRGQQVTLRCSSQSGHNTVSWYQQALGQGPQFIFQYYREEENGRGNFPPRFSGLQFPNYSSELNVNALELDDSALYLCASSWGSGSRGELFFGEGSRLTVL.

The genes are TRBV3-1 (or the pseudogene TRBV3-2) and TRBJ1-3; D is undetermined. In germline, CDR1 is LGHDT, CDR2 YNNKEL (reference sequence). The V end was cut by 1 base, the J end by 4 bases, with 11 bases between. CDR3 length equals 15 residues. In nucleotides, the CDR3 is TGTGCCAGCAGCCAAGCTCCCGGTGCAGGAAACACCATATATTTT. Encoded protein: CASSQAPGAGNTIYF.

V usage is TRBV27 and J usage is TRBJ2-1, with 9 bases that match TRBD2. V lost 1 base to trimming and J lost 8 bases; unmatched junction nucleotides: 6. The CDR3 consists of 15 residues. The germline CDR1 and CDR2 sequences are MNHEY and SMNVEV (reference sequence). DNA of the CDR3: TGTGCCAGCAGTTTATTAGCGGGAGAGGGAGATGAGCAGTTCTTC. It translates to CASSLLAGEGDEQFF.

This clone has a handful of counts. The V call is TRBV7-8, the J call TRBJ1-1, with D possibly being TRBD1 (6 bases). The CDR3 runs to 14 residues. V was pared by 4 bases and J by 0 bases, with 9 bases between. Germline V gene lookup returns CDR1 SGHVS and CDR2 FQNEAQ. The CDR3 sequence is CASSSGQLNTEAFF. CDR3 in DNA: TGTGCCAGCAGCTCCGGACAGCTGAACACTGAAGCTTTCTTT.

V usage is TRBV11-2 and J usage is TRBJ2-1; TRBD2 aligns across 12 bases. The CDR3 spans 17 residues. Germline CDR1 and CDR2: SGHAT and FQNNGV. V dropped 5 bases and J dropped 2; count of bases not matched to a gene: 7. CDR3 in DNA: TGTGCCAGCAGCAAGACTAGCGGGGGTCTTCCCTACAATGAGCAGTTCTTC. It is translated as CASSKTSGGLPYNEQFF.

V is TRBV5-4 and J is TRBJ2-3; 7 bases fit TRBD2. Trimming at V came to 4 bases and at J to 2 bases, leaving 7 bases not matched to a gene. The length of the CDR3 is 15 residues. Germline loops: CDR1 SGHNT, CDR2 YYREEE (reference sequence). CDR3 region: CASSPSGRYTDTQYF. The CDR3 DNA follows: TGTGCCAGCAGCCCTAGCGGAAGGTACACAGATACGCAGTATTTT.

The V call is TRBV10-1, the J call TRBJ2-1; D is possibly TRBD2 (6 bases). The CDR3 runs to 15 residues. CDR1 and CDR2 (germline): WNHNN, SYGVQD (reference sequence). The V and J ends lost 11 bases and 0 bases respectively, with 17 bases between them. DNA for the CDR3: TGCGCCGTTGGGGCGGGGCGGAGCTCCTACAATGAGCAGTTCTTC. Its protein product is CAVGAGRSSYNEQFF.

Comments on this clone: Other DNA sequences in the same sample also yield this CDR3. The chain recombines TRBV25-1 with TRBJ2-1, with 13 bases fitting TRBD2. The CDR3 runs 15 residues. The J segment lost 9 bases and the V segment lost 5 bases, leaving 7 bases of the junction unmatched. Germline values: CDR1 MGHDK, CDR2 SYGVNS. The CDR3 here is CASSPRTSGRGEQFF. The CDR3 bases are TGTGCCAGCAGTCCTCGGACTAGCGGGAGAGGTGAGCAGTTCTTC. Full variable domain (rest looked up from reference TRBV25-1 and TRBJ2-1): EADIYQTPRYLVIGTGKKITLECSQTMGHDKMYWYQQDPGMELHLIHYSYGVNSTEKGDLSSESTVSRIRTEHFPLTLESARPSHTSQYLCASSPRTSGRGEQFFGPGTRLTVL.

The rearrangement links TRBV9 to TRBJ2-1; D not certain. The CDR3 is made up of 14 amino acids. Trimming cost V 2 bases and J 7 bases, with 13 bases left between them. Germline assignment: CDR1 SGDLS and CDR2 YYNGEE. The CDR3 spells CASSVGRLVNEQFF. The CDR3 nucleotides read TGTGCCAGCAGCGTGGGCCGATTGGTAAATGAGCAGTTCTTC.

The rearrangement links TRBV24-1 to TRBJ2-1, with 12 bases matching TRBD2. With V trimmed by 3 bases and J by 7 bases, 6 bases remained unmatched. The CDR3 extends over 16 amino acids. Germline V lookup: CDR1 KGHDR, CDR2 SFDVKD. This CDR3 is CATSDVGLAGRNEQFF. CDR3 nucleotides: TGTGCCACCAGTGATGTAGGACTAGCGGGACGGAATGAGCAGTTCTTC.

The chain joins TRBV19 to TRBJ1-5; 7 positions match TRBD1. J gave up 7 bases and V 5 bases, and 11 bases lay outside the gene matches. There are 15 residues in the CDR3. Germline-derived CDR1 and CDR2 are LNHDA and SQIVND (reference sequence). Here the CDR3 reads CASSVGQVEGQPQHF. In DNA, the CDR3 is TGTGCCAGTAGTGTCGGACAGGTTGAGGGGCAGCCCCAGCATTTT. The whole variable domain, filled in from reference TRBV19 and TRBJ1-5, reads DGGITQSPKYLFRKEGQNVTLSCEQNLNHDAMYWYRQDPGQGLRLIYYSQIVNDFQKGDIAEGYSVSREKKESFPLTVTSAQKNPTAFYLCASSVGQVEGQPQHFGDGTRLSIL.

This chain uses TRBV7-3 with TRBJ2-7, with TRBD2 matching over 10 bases. The V gene's germline CDR1 is SGHTA and CDR2 FQGTGA. V trimming: 5 bases; J trimming: 0 bases; junction bases outside the gene matches: 1. This CDR3 spans 14 amino acids. CDR3 protein: CASSASGSSYEQYF. CDR3 bases: TGTGCCAGCAGCGCTAGCGGGAGCTCCTACGAGCAGTACTTC.

The rearrangement uses TRBV30 and TRBJ1-4; D remains unclear. V dropped 8 bases and J dropped 4 bases, with 8 bases sitting between them. The CDR3 runs 11 residues. Germline lookup yields CDR1 GTSNPN and CDR2 SVGIG (reference sequence). CDR3 nucleotides: TGTGCCGCACAGATTAATGAAAAACTGTTTTTT. This translates into CAAQINEKLFF.